This TCR beta chain was profiled in a study of T cell clones after liver transplantation. Whole-study context: Samples came from ITN030ST, which attempted immunosuppression withdrawal within 2 years of liver transplantation. Standard immunosuppression, with no induction, continued until 12-24 months after transplant. General study results and limits: A larger donor-reactive than third-party decline suggested partial antigen-specific deletion.

TCRdb's table, derived via immunoSEQ multiplex PCR, lists solely in-frame clones and lacks some. The profile shows fewer than 20,000 clones, 80% to 90% of them singletons. As for this clone: What it binds is not known.

Here the sequenced sample was CD8+ T cells from blood, taken before liver transplant. This TCR derives from a human donor who received a liver transplant.

CDR3 loop: CASSYGREHNEQFF. CDR3 sequence (DNA): TGTGCCAGCAGTTACGGCAGGGAGCACAATGAGCAGTTCTTC. The J gene is TRBJ2-1, the V gene TRBV6-5; D might be TRBD1 or TRBD2, each matching 5 bases. The CDR3 loop spans 14 amino acids. The V and J ends lost 2 bases and 5 bases respectively, with 10 bases between them. CDR1 is MNHEY and CDR2 is SVGAGI in the germline V gene.